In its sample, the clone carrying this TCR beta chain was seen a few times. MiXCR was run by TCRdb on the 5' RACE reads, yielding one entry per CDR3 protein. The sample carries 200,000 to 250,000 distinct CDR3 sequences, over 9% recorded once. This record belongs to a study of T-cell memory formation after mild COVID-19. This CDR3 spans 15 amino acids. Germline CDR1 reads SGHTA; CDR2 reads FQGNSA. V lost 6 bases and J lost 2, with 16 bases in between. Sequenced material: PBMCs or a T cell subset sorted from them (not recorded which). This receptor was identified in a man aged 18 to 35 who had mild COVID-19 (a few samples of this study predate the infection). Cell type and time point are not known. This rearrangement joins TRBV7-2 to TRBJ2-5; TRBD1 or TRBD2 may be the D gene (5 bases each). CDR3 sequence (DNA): TGTGCCAGCAGGCCCCGGGACGGATTACAAGAGACCCAGTACTTC. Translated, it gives CASRPRDGLQETQYF.